This TCR beta chain was found in a study of Graves' ophthalmopathy and Graves' hyperthyroidism. Germline CDR1 and CDR2: MGHDK and SYGVNS. V lost 4 bases and J lost 5, with 14 bases in between. This CDR3 has 14 amino acids. The table lists this clonotype with many counts. PBMCs were isolated by Ficoll-Paque density gradient centrifugation, using approximately 10 ml of fresh peripheral blood as the starting material. Amplification from RNA transcripts yielded the TCR beta CDR3 regions. HTBI primers were used in a first-round RT-PCR, which preceded a second-round multiplex PCR. MiXCR, applied by TCRdb to the multiplex PCR reads, yields one record per CDR3 protein. The repertoire holds about 200,000 distinct CDR3 sequences, with approximately 29% as singletons.

The material sequenced was peripheral blood. This TCR came from a man aged 50-60 years with Graves' ophthalmopathy. The gene calls are TRBV25-1 and TRBJ2-5; weak D call: TRBD2 (6 bases). CDR3 loop: CASSVRGGEETQYF. The CDR3 DNA sequence: TGTGCCAGCAGTGTCCGGGGAGGTGAGGAGACCCAGTACTTC.